One and the same sample provided the 21 T cell receptor beta chains below, sequenced in a study of regulatory T cells in long-lasting Graves disease. Library construction for TCR beta used iRepertoire HTBI primers and Arm-PCR of CDR3 regions. TCRdb itself ran the multiplex PCR reads through MiXCR, one entry per CDR3 protein. The profile shows roughly 700,000 distinct CDR3 sequences, around 30% of them singletons. Time point reported: persistent/refractory GD, antithyroid drugs over 5 years with positive TRAb. With RNA extracted from PBMCs as input, the TCR library was made. Material: peripheral blood mononuclear cells (PBMCs), obtained when the disease was refractory, from a patient treated with antithyroid drugs. The source of these receptors is a female donor with Graves disease.

Worth noting for this clonotype: A read error is the likely source, as a far larger clone sits one nucleotide away. The rearrangement joins TRBV12-3 or TRBV12-4 to TRBJ1-6; the D gene is possibly TRBD1 (6 bases). This CDR3 is 15 amino acids long. CDR3 amino acids: CASTRNRVLGSPPHF. DNA for the CDR3: TGTGCCAGCACCAGAAACAGGGTTCTTGGTTCACCCCCCCACTTT.

This clonotype was counted a few times. The genes are TRBV14 and TRBJ1-1; D call uncertain. V shed 4 bases and J shed 5 bases, with 14 bases lying between them. Germline CDR1 SGHDN, CDR2 FVKESK. The CDR3 covers 14 residues. CDR3 loop: CASSRIGSQTEAFF. DNA for the CDR3: TGTGCCAGCAGCCGGATTGGGAGCCAAACTGAAGCTTTCTTT.

The chain recombines TRBV12-3 or TRBV12-4 with TRBJ2-6; D possibly uses TRBD1 or TRBD2 (5 bases each). V lost 0 bases, J lost 3 bases, and 9 bases lay in between. This CDR3 is built from 16 residues. The CDR3 loop is CASSLAGVVGANVLTF. The CDR3 bases are TGTGCCAGCAGTTTAGCGGGGGTGGTTGGGGCCAACGTCCTGACTTTC.

The genes are TRBV12-3 or TRBV12-4 and TRBJ2-7; tentatively, D is TRBD2 (5 bases). The CDR3 consists of 14 residues. The V end was cut by 3 bases, the J end by 2 bases, with 11 bases between. The DNA for the CDR3 is TGTGCCAGCAGTTTCGCGGGTCCCGCCTACGAGCAGTACTTC. Protein product: CASSFAGPAYEQYF.

This clonotype was seen many times. The chain joins TRBV6-5 to TRBJ2-5, with D possibly matching TRBD2 (6 bases). Deletions cut 0 bases from V and 0 bases from J, with 14 bases between. Germline values: CDR1 MNHEY, CDR2 SVGAGI. CDR3 length: 17 amino acids. The CDR3 loop is CASSYSAHLANQETQYF. The CDR3 coding sequence is TGTGCCAGCAGTTACTCGGCCCATCTAGCGAACCAAGAGACCCAGTACTTC.

The chain carries TRBV25-1 and TRBJ1-1; no firm D call. CDR1 MGHDK and CDR2 SYGVNS come from the germline V gene. Trimming stripped 7 bases from V and 0 bases from J, with 12 bases between. The CDR3 loop spans 14 amino acids. The CDR3 here is CASMGQTMNTEAFF. The CDR3 DNA sequence: TGTGCCAGCATGGGCCAGACCATGAACACTGAAGCTTTCTTT.

The chain is built from TRBV20-1 and TRBJ2-4; D is unclear. The germline gives CDR1 DFQATT, CDR2 SNEGSKA (reference sequence). This CDR3 region has 16 residues. V was trimmed by 6 bases and J by 0 bases, leaving 18 bases between them. The CDR3 protein is CSAGRFGPLAKNIQYF. CDR3 nucleotide sequence: TGCAGTGCGGGTCGGTTTGGCCCTTTAGCCAAAAACATTCAGTACTTC.

This clonotype was counted at least ten times. The CDR3 bases are TGTGCCAGCAGCCTCGACAGGGGGCGCGGGACTAACTATGGCTACACCTTC. The encoded protein is CASSLDRGRGTNYGYTF. The J gene is TRBJ1-2, the V gene TRBV2; TRBD1 agrees at 10 bases. Germline lookup yields CDR1 SNHLY and CDR2 FYNNEI. The CDR3 consists of 17 residues. J was trimmed by 0 bases and V by 6 bases; bases with no gene match: 10.

The chain combines TRBV19 with TRBJ1-2; D is undetermined. CDR3 length: 13 amino acids. V shed 3 bases and J shed 4 bases, with 9 bases lying between them. CDR1 LNHDA and CDR2 SQIVND come from the germline V gene (reference sequence). In DNA form, the CDR3 reads TGTGCCAGTAGTATCGGGCAGGCCTATGGCTACACCTTC. It encodes CASSIGQAYGYTF. The full variable domain, its missing parts supplied by reference TRBV19 and TRBJ1-2, is DGGITQSPKYLFRKEGQNVTLSCEQNLNHDAMYWYRQDPGQGLRLIYYSQIVNDFQKGDIAEGYSVSREKKESFPLTVTSAQKNPTAFYLCASSIGQAYGYTFGSGTRLTVV.

V and J are TRBV12-3 or TRBV12-4 and TRBJ1-2; D is uncertain. This CDR3 comprises 15 residues. V was trimmed by 2 bases and J by 0 bases, leaving 10 bases between them. CDR3 sequence (DNA): TGTGCCAGCAGTTTATGGCCGGTTTCTAACTATGGCTACACCTTC. Amino acids: CASSLWPVSNYGYTF.

This clonotype was counted only a few times. The chain has TRBV6-5 and TRBJ1-1, with unresolved D. CDR3 length: 14 residues. Germline V CDR1 and CDR2: MNHEY, SVGAGI. The ends were cut back, 0 bases at V and 0 bases at J, with 5 bases in the middle. The CDR3 sequence: CASSYSWVNTEAFF. DNA for the CDR3: TGTGCCAGCAGTTACTCTTGGGTGAACACTGAAGCTTTCTTT.

The J gene is TRBJ1-2, the V gene TRBV20-1; D is ambiguous. Trimming left V 2 bases short and J 8 bases short, with 9 bases between. Germline loops: CDR1 DFQATT, CDR2 SNEGSKA (reference sequence). The CDR3 is 11 residues long. CDR3 sequence reads: CSARPTGGYTF. The CDR3 nucleotides read TGCAGTGCTAGACCGACGGGCGGCTACACCTTC.

The sample holds a few counts of this clonotype. The chain carries TRBV27 and TRBJ2-7, with 8 bases lining up with TRBD1. The germline CDR1 and CDR2 sequences are MNHEY and SMNVEV (reference sequence). The CDR3 contains 16 residues. With V trimmed by 5 bases and J by 3 bases, 12 bases remained unmatched. The CDR3 nucleotides read TGTGCCAGCAGTCAAGACAGGGGATGGGGAGACTACGAGCAGTACTTC. Amino acids: CASSQDRGWGDYEQYF.

CDR3 in DNA: TGTGCCAGCACCGAATCACAACGAGGAGAGACCCAGTACTTC. As protein: CASTESQRGETQYF. The chain joins TRBV7-6 to TRBJ2-5; D gene ambiguous. There are 14 residues in the CDR3. V was clipped by 7 bases and J by 4 bases, with 16 bases between them. Germline V CDR1 and CDR2: SGHVS, FNYEAQ.

This clonotype has at least ten counts. The rearrangement uses TRBV7-9 and TRBJ2-2; 10 positions agree with TRBD2. The CDR3 consists of 15 residues. The V segment lost 5 bases and the J segment 1 base; nucleotides outside the gene matches: 1. The germline CDR1 and CDR2 sequences are SEHNR and FQNEAQ (reference sequence). CDR3 nucleotide sequence: TGTGCCAGCAGCCCTAGCGGGGGGAACACCGGGGAGCTGTTTTTT. It translates to CASSPSGGNTGELFF. The variable domain in full, completed from reference TRBV7-9 and TRBJ2-2, reads DTGVSQNPRHKITKRGQNVTFRCDPISEHNRLYWYRQTLGQGPEFLTYFQNEAQLEKSRLLSDRFSAERPKGSFSTLEIQRTEQGDSAMYLCASSPSGGNTGELFFGEGSRLTVL.

This sequence joins TRBV9 and TRBJ1-3; TRBD1 matches at 7 bases. V shed 0 bases, J shed 2 bases, and the junction held 8 bases outside the gene matches. This CDR3 spans 17 amino acids. Germline CDR1 reads SGDLS; CDR2 reads YYNGEE. The CDR3 DNA follows: TGTGCCAGCAGCGTAGAATTTGGACAGGACACTGGAAACACCATATATTTT. Amino acid sequence: CASSVEFGQDTGNTIYF.

This clonotype was counted many times. The V and J genes are TRBV28 and TRBJ2-5; no definite D call. V was cut by 6 bases and J by 5 bases, with 19 bases left in between. Germline V gives CDR1 MDHEN, CDR2 SYDVKM. The CDR3 consists of 15 residues. The CDR3 DNA reads TGTGCCAGCAGGGTCGGTGTTCTCATGGGGGAGACCCAGTACTTC. Translation gives CASRVGVLMGETQYF.

The chain combines TRBV5-1 with TRBJ1-4, with a weak D call TRBD1 (5 bases). CDR1 and CDR2 (germline): SGHRS, YFSETQ. The CDR3 is 16 amino acids. Trimming pared 5 bases from V and 3 bases from J, leaving 17 bases between. DNA for the CDR3: TGCGCCAGCAGGCGGGGGTATCAGGCGTCTAATGAAAAACTGTTTTTT. Translating gives CASRRGYQASNEKLFF.

This clonotype was counted only a few times. For the CDR3, the DNA is TGTGCCAGCAGCCAAGATTACAGGGAAGGAGGCTACACCTTC. Translated, it gives CASSQDYREGGYTF. The rearrangement uses TRBV14 and TRBJ1-2, with D perhaps matching TRBD1 (6 bases). CDR1 and CDR2 (germline): SGHDN, FVKESK. Trimming took 0 bases from V and 8 from J, leaving 13 bases between them. CDR3 length: 14 amino acids. Looking up the rest from reference TRBV14 and TRBJ1-2 gives the full variable domain: EAGVTQFPSHSVIEKGQTVTLRCDPISGHDNLYWYRRVMGKEIKFLLHFVKESKQDESGMPNNRFLAERTGGTYSTLKVQPAELEDSGVYFCASSQDYREGGYTFGSGTRLTVV.

This sequence joins TRBV6-1 and TRBJ1-1; D gene unclear. Trimming cost V 8 bases and J 1 base, with 11 bases left between them. Germline CDR1 and CDR2: MNHNS and SASEGT. The CDR3 loop spans 13 amino acids. CDR3 bases: TGTGCCAGCCCCGGACGGCCGAACACTGAAGCTTTCTTT. The encoded protein is CASPGRPNTEAFF.

This rearrangement joins TRBV5-6 to TRBJ2-7; TRBD1 aligns across 7 bases. The CDR3 has 12 residues. V gave up 5 bases and J gave up 6 bases; unmatched junction bases: 5. Germline CDR1 reads SGHDT; CDR2 reads YYEEEE. The CDR3 nucleotides read TGTGCCAGCAGTCAGACAGGGAGCGAGCAGTACTTC. It is translated as CASSQTGSEQYF.